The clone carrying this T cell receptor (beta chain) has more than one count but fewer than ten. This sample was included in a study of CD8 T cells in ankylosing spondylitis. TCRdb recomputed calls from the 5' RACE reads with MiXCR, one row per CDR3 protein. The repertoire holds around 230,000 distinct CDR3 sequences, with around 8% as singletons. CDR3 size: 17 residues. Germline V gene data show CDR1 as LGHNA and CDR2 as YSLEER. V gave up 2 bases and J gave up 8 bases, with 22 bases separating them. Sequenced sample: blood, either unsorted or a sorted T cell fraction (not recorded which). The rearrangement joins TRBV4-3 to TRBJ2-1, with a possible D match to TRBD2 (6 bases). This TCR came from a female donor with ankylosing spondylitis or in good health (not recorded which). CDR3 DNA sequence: TGCGCCAGCAGCCAACCCCGGGGCCCAAGCGGAGGGGATGAGCAGTTCTTC. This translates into CASSQPRGPSGGDEQFF.